This TCR beta chain comes out of a study of vaccination and CD4 T cells after COVID-19 (dated by TCRdb to 2022 to 2024). For context, the study as a whole: Convalescent patients had a positive SARS-CoV-2 result on nasal swab PCR, and of these patients, fewer than ten had mild disease and one had severe disease. Six males and four females were included in the convalescent cohort, with two Hispanic individuals, seven Caucasians, two Asians and one multiracial person represented. Participants received two doses of either the Pfizer-BioNTech BNT162b2 vaccine (n=8) or the Moderna mRNA-1273 vaccine (n=2). Post-COVID blood samples were collected from convalescent patients a median of approximately 93 days after diagnosis, with a range of roughly 35 to 161 days. Post-vaccine blood samples were taken a median of roughly 72 days after the second vaccine dose, with a range of about 14 to 241 days. The cultures were stimulated with overlapping spike peptide pools from SARS-CoV-2 and from the common cold coronaviruses HCoV-NL63, HCoV-OC43 and HCoV-229E. In control cultures, a CEFX viral epitope pool was used as positive control, an HIV-1 Nef peptide pool was used as negative control, or no peptide was added. The spike-specific CD4+ TCR repertoire was compared before and after mRNA vaccination in approximately 9 COVID-19 convalescent patients and several infection-naive healthy vaccine recipients. Paper-wide results and their limitations: The number of convalescent patients in the study was relatively small, and the study did not examine early timepoints following natural infection. An increase in the median number of SARS-CoV-2-reactive clonotypes from some 20 after infection to 35 to 40 after vaccination was observed, but the change was not found to be significant. Nearly all vaccine-specific clones in convalescent patients (304 of 307) were mono-reactive for SARS-CoV-2 spike rather than cross-reactive with common cold coronaviruses. Among the post-vaccine SARS-CoV-2-reactive clones in convalescent patients, a median approximately 90% showed up only after vaccination, which suggests vaccine-specific priming.

This clonotype came up a few times. The antigen it binds to is not known. One base away there is no much larger clone; base qualities are not given. Reading from cysteine to phenylalanine, the CDR3 counts 11 amino acids. The DNA shown is the 33-base CDR3, in frame from base 1. The germline V gene specifies SGHRS as CDR1 and YFSETQ as CDR2. The junction shows trimming of 1 base on V and 8 bases on J, plus 6 bases between the germline ends. The library was built by means of PCR. At the Johns Hopkins FTIC core, DNA from the cultured CD4+ T cells underwent TCR sequencing with the Oncomine TCR Beta short-read assay. The QIAamp micro DNA kit was used to extract genomic DNA from the cultured CD4+ T cells. Oncomine TCR Beta libraries made from cultured CD4+ T cells were pooled using unique dual indexes and sequenced on an Illumina iSeq 100. The original pipeline was this. Non-productive sequences were removed, and CDR3s that did not start with C, did not end with F or W, or were shorter than 7 amino acids were discarded. The MANAFEST web application identified antigen-specific clonotypes by comparing peptide-stimulated wells against reference wells and other culture wells. An FDR below 0.05, an odds ratio above 5, and a productive frequency above 0.1% in at least two of three replicate wells were required for clones to be considered positive. Cross-reactive clonotypes were defined as significantly expanded in both SARS-CoV-2 spike wells and at least one common cold coronavirus spike condition. Using R version 3.6.1, CDR3 homology was evaluated through Levenshtein distances (stringdist) along with unrooted phylogenetic trees (ape). TCRdb reran the public reads through fastp at Q25 and MiXCR, keeping productive beta chains. Each entry is one CDR3 protein sequence, shown with its most common DNA and genes. For this entry, the V and J calls and clone size follow TCRdb and not the study's own pipeline. The sample data list 14,000 to 15,000 distinct CDR3 sequences, and more than 25% of these were observed just once. Jointly, the top ten make up roughly 20% of the sample.

This sample's treatment or condition label indicates: approximately 9-day PBMC culture with coronavirus spike peptide pools or control peptides (ViraFEST assay). The ViraFEST assay was used in the study, in which antigen-specific T cells were expanded with peptide pools and expanded clonotypes were subsequently identified by TCR sequencing. The convalescent patients' positive SARS-CoV-2 PCR tests were from March to December 2020, which was before the Alpha, Beta and Delta variants emerged in the United States. Each well held some 2 million PBMCs cultured with roughly 9.2 ug/ml peptide pools in IMDM containing roughly 5% human AB serum and roughly 10 IU/ml IL-2. On days 3 and 7, half of the culture medium was replaced with fresh IL-2-containing medium. Once the cells had been in culture for around ten days, the EasySep CD4+ T cell isolation kit was used to isolate CD4+ T cells by negative selection. PBMCs were separated from whole blood using Ficoll-Paque Plus gradient centrifugation and then either used fresh or cryopreserved at -140C. Triplicate wells were generally used for each culture condition.

Rearrangement joined TRBV5-1 to TRBJ1-2; the D gene is not confidently resolved. The TCR comes from a human donor with COVID-19. Material for sequencing was cultured CD4+ T cells from blood. In nucleotide form, the sequence is TGCGCCAGCAGCTTGTTAGAGGGCTACACCTTC. Protein translation: CASSLLEGYTF.